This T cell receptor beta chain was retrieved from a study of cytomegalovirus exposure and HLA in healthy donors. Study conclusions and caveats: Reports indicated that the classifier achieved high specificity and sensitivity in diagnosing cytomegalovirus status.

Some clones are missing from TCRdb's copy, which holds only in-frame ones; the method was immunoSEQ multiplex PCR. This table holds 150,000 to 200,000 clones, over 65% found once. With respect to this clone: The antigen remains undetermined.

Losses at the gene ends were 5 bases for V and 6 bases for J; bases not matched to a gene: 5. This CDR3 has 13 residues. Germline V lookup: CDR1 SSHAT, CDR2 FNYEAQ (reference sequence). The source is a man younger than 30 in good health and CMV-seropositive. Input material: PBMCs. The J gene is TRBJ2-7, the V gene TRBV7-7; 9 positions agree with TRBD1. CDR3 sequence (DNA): TGTGCCAGCAGCCAGGGACAGGGTCGCGAGCAGTACTTC. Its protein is CASSQGQGREQYF.